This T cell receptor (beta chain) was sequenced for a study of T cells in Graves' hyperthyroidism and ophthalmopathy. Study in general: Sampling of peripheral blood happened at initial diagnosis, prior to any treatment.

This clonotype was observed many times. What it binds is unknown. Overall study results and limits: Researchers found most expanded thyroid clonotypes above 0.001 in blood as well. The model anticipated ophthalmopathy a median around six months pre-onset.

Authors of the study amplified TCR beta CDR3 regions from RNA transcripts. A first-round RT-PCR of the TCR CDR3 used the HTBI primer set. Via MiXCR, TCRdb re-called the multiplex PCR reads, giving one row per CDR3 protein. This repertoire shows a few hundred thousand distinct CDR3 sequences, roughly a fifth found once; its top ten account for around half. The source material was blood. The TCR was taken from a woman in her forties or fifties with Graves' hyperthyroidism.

DNA for the CDR3: TGTGCCAGCAGTGAATCAAGGCTAGCAAACTACGAGCAGTACTTC. Amino acids: CASSESRLANYEQYF. The genes are TRBV2 and TRBJ2-7; tentatively, D is TRBD2 (5 bases). This CDR3 has 15 residues. Trimming took 2 bases from V and 3 from J, leaving 14 bases between them. Germline V gives CDR1 SNHLY, CDR2 FYNNEI.